This TCR beta chain was recovered during a study of metastatic and nonmetastatic thyroid tumors (dated by TCRdb to about 2020). For the wider study: The researchers compared repertoires between peripheral blood samples and tumor or nodule tissue samples from patients with malignant or benign thyroid disease.

Before undergoing thyroid surgery, none of the patients had been given any kind of treatment. The study retrospectively analysed patient clinical samples collected from about 2012 to 2018 using T-cell receptor beta sequencing. Turning to this clone: Its binding antigen is unknown. No base-level quality is on record; no much larger clone is a single base apart.

The method behind the library was PCR. TCRdb lists the instrument as Illumina HiSeq 4000. The TCR beta-chain CDR3 region of each patient was profiled by high-throughput sequencing. Per the authors' processing: Drawing on CDR3 differences between clinicopathological groups, the researchers built a classifier meant to tell apart patients with distant-metastatic papillary thyroid cancer. Repertoire diversity was assessed with the Shannon index, and tumor-blood repertoire similarity with the Morisita-Horn index. TCRdb redid the processing of the public reads, applying fastp at Q25 and MiXCR, and retained in-frame beta chains. The V and J calls and clone size are TCRdb's, not the authors'. Present in this sample are 64,000 or so clones, about 16% of which were seen just once. The ten largest account for around 9% of the sample. Paper-wide results and their limitations: TCR beta diversity was reported as significantly higher in malignant tumors than in benign nodules, in both blood and tumor samples.

This TCR was recovered from a male donor with papillary thyroid cancer or a benign thyroid nodule (not recorded which). Some clones in this sample may be carry-over from other donors' samples. The sequenced material came from blood.

For the CDR3, the sequence is CASSQDPGGDLLTEFYEQYF. The sequence in DNA is TGTGCCAGCAGCCAAGATCCCGGTGGTGACCTCTTGACAGAATTCTACGAGCAGTACTTC. The chain is assembled from TRBV14 and TRBJ2-7, and the D gene may be TRBD1, 5 bases matching. Based on the germline V gene, the CDR1 and CDR2 sequences are SGHDN and FVKESK. V sheds 0 bases and J sheds 3 bases, leaving 27 bases between their ends. Reading from cysteine to phenylalanine, the CDR3 counts 20 amino acids. Only CDR3 DNA remains: 60 bases, in frame from the first base.